The 8 T cell receptor beta chains presented below share a single source sample, sequenced in a study of blood T cells in healthy people across ages. Together with a sample-barcoded 5' primer, a J-beta primer mix was included in a second PCR lasting about 7 to 12 cycles. MiXCR was run by TCRdb on the 5' RACE reads, yielding one entry per CDR3 protein. The data hold around 700,000 distinct CDR3 sequences, with around 25% observed a single time. The same data also went into a second study, on T cells of mothers and their children.

Sequenced: blood. The receptors were sampled from a boy aged 5-17 years in good health.

This clonotype was seen only a few times. The chain has TRBV3-1 and TRBJ2-7; no reliable D call. Germline assignment: CDR1 LGHDT and CDR2 YNNKEL (reference sequence). The V end was cut by 1 base, the J end by 5 bases, with 12 bases between. CDR3 size: 14 residues. CDR3 DNA sequence: TGTGCCAGCAGCCAAGCCCCCTTGGGCAACGAGCAGTACTTC. Amino acids: CASSQAPLGNEQYF.

This clonotype was seen more than once but under ten times. The chain joins TRBV28 to TRBJ1-1; the match to TRBD1 covers 8 bases. V dropped 11 bases and J dropped 5; count of bases not matched to a gene: 10. CDR3 length equals 13 residues. The germline CDR1 and CDR2 sequences are MDHEN and SYDVKM. CDR3 sequence (DNA): TGTGCCGCAGGGGGCGGGAAGCAAACTGAAGCTTTCTTT. Translating gives CAAGGGKQTEAFF.

The chain couples TRBV3-1 to TRBJ2-5, with D hard to call. The tail of the sequence fits TRBJ2-7 better, so the J call may be wrong. Germline V gene lookup returns CDR1 LGHDT and CDR2 YNNKEL (reference sequence). This CDR3 region has 14 residues. CDR3 nucleotides: TGTGCCAGCAGCCAAGTCCAGTCCTCCTACGAGCAGTACTTC. This codes for CASSQVQSSYEQYF.

The V call is TRBV2, the J call TRBJ2-4; perhaps TRBD1 as D (5 bases). The CDR3 has 15 residues. Trimming stripped 0 bases from V and 3 bases from J, with 9 bases between. CDR1 is SNHLY and CDR2 is FYNNEI in the germline V gene. The CDR3 nucleotides read TGTGCCAGCAGTGAAGCAGGGGTGGGCAAAAACATTCAGTACTTC. Translation: CASSEAGVGKNIQYF. The full variable domain, in which reference TRBV2 and TRBJ2-4 provide the parts outside the CDR3, is EPEVTQTPSHQVTQMGQEVILRCVPISNHLYFYWYRQILGQKVEFLVSFYNNEISEKSEIFDDQFSVERPDGSNFTLKIRSTKLEDSAMYFCASSEAGVGKNIQYFGAGTRLSVL.

This clonotype was seen a handful of times. The chain couples TRBV7-3 to TRBJ2-5; 10 bases are shared with TRBD2. TRBJ2-1 explains the end of the DNA better; the J call may be wrong. CDR1 is SGHTA, CDR2 FQGTGA, per germline. The CDR3 runs to 17 residues. CDR3 sequence (DNA): TGTGCCAGCAGCCTCGGGTCTAGCGGGGGCTCATACAATGAGCAGTTCTTC. This gives the protein CASSLGSSGGSYNEQFF.

The gene calls are TRBV6-5 and TRBJ2-5; tentative D call: TRBD2 (5 bases). Judging by the DNA end, TRBJ2-1 fits better; the J call may be wrong. The germline V gene has CDR1 MNHEY and CDR2 SVGAGI. The CDR3 sequence is 13 residues long. As DNA, the CDR3 is TGTGCCAGCAGTTACTCGAAGACGGGAGAGCAGTTCTTC. As protein: CASSYSKTGEQFF.

This chain connects TRBV7-2 to TRBJ2-5; 9 bases match TRBD1. The DNA matches TRBJ2-1 better at its end, which makes the J call doubtful. The germline gives CDR1 SGHTA, CDR2 FQGNSA. The CDR3 spans 15 residues. Here the CDR3 reads CASSLVGQGLDEQFF. CDR3 DNA: TGTGCCAGCAGCTTAGTAGGACAGGGGTTGGATGAGCAGTTCTTC.

This chain joins TRBV20-1 and TRBJ2-1, with D possibly TRBD2 on 5 matching bases. V lost 1 base to trimming and J lost 8 bases, with 12 bases between them. Germline loops: CDR1 DFQATT, CDR2 SNEGSKA (reference sequence). The CDR3 covers 13 residues. The CDR3 here is CSARGGERHEQFF. Here the CDR3 DNA reads TGCAGTGCTAGAGGTGGGGAGAGGCATGAGCAGTTCTTC.